The text below deals with one TCR beta chain. The entry originates in a study of PD-1 blockade in mismatch repair-deficient tumors. Sequencing used immunoSEQ multiplex PCR; TCRdb keeps in-frame clones, though not all of them. This sample yields some 110,000 clones, of which 65% to 80% are seen a single time; about 5.1% belongs to the top ten. Germline CDR1 GTSNPN, CDR2 SVGIG (reference sequence). The V end lost 3 bases, the J end lost 5 bases, and 19 bases lay between the germline ends. The CDR3 has 15 residues. The sample in question was peripheral blood, obtained 60 weeks after starting pembrolizumab. The receptor was derived from an adult with mismatch repair-deficient cancer. The chain carries TRBV30 and TRBJ2-5; either TRBD1 or TRBD2 may fit D (5 bases each). The CDR3 coding sequence is TGTGCCTGGAGCCTGGGACCACTCGAACTGGAGACCCAGTACTTC. Translating gives CAWSLGPLELETQYF.